The following is a T cell receptor (beta chain) sequence with its context. Other DNA sequences within the sample encode an identical CDR3. Some clones are missing from TCRdb's copy, which holds only in-frame ones; the method was immunoSEQ multiplex PCR. The sample has approximately 980,000 clones, over 60% seen once. The data are from a study of shared clonotypes between healthy human individuals. At the level of the study: Per donor, CD8 memory used one plate, CD8 naive used two, CD4 memory used three and CD4 naive used three.

The CDR3 extends over 14 amino acids. Germline loops: CDR1 ENHRY, CDR2 SYGVKD. J gave up 8 bases and V 4 bases, and 5 bases lay outside the gene matches. The chain links TRBV10-3 to TRBJ1-4, with 9 bases identical to TRBD1. The receptor was isolated from a man younger than 35 in good health. Specimen: memory CD4+ T cells sorted from blood. Subset here: CD45RA-negative fraction. The CDR3 region has the DNA TGTGCCATCAGTGGAGGACAGGGGAAAGAAAAACTGTTTTTT. Translation gives CAISGGQGKEKLFF.